This is a list of T cell receptor beta chains from one sample in a study of T cells in localized non-small cell lung cancer. The repertoire was sequenced with immunoSEQ multiplex PCR; TCRdb's copy has only in-frame clones and lacks some. This table has 30,000 to 35,000 clones, about nine tenths appearing once. Source: peripheral blood, taken before any cancer treatment. Every receptor here comes from a woman aged 40-70 years with stage I lung adenocarcinoma. CDR3s include the opening cysteine and the closing phenylalanine or tryptophan. D genes are given only for firm matches. For some rows the clone size is stated as once, few or many, or as a class when expanded; others skip it.

clone size,D gene,J gene,V gene,CDR3 DNA,CDR3 protein
-,TRBD2,TRBJ2-3,TRBV10-2,TGCGCCAGCAGTAACCACCAGAGACTAGCGGGGGGCACAGATACGCAGTATTTT,CASSNHQRLAGGTDTQYF
-,-,TRBJ1-2,TRBV6-1,TGTGCCAGCAGTGACGCCGGGGGGCTTGACTATGGCTACACCTTC,CASSDAGGLDYGYTF
-,-,TRBJ2-5,TRBV7-2,TGTGCCAGCAGCGACGGATGGGGCGCGAGGACCCAGTACTTC,CASSDGWGARTQYF
-,-,TRBJ1-1,TRBV20-1,TGCAGTGCTAGGCCCGGGATTGAAGCTTTCTTT,CSARPGIEAFF
-,-,TRBJ2-2,TRBV10-1,TGCGCCAGCAGTGAGAACCCCCCCGGGGTTACCGGGGAGCTGTTTTTT,CASSENPPGVTGELFF
-,-,TRBJ2-3,TRBV9,TGTGCCAGCAGCGTAGATAATCGGGGGCTGGGTACGCAGTATTTT,CASSVDNRGLGTQYF
-,TRBD1,TRBJ2-7,TRBV7-9,TGTGCCAGCAGCCCGGGACAGCCTTACGAGCAGTACTTC,CASSPGQPYEQYF
-,-,TRBJ1-1,TRBV5-4,TGTGCCAGCAGCGCTCAGGGACTGAACACTGAAGCTTTCTTT,CASSAQGLNTEAFF
-,-,TRBJ1-5,TRBV11-2,TGTGCCAGCAGCTTAGGGGGGGGGAATCAGCCCCAGCATTTT,CASSLGGGNQPQHF
-,-,TRBJ1-6,TRBV9,TGTGCCAGCAGCGTAGATCGCGGGGAAAATTCACCCCTCCACTTT,CASSVDRGENSPLHF
-,-,TRBJ2-6,TRBV7-2,TGTGCCAGCAGCGTTTACAGCTCTGGGGCCAACGTCCTGACTTTC,CASSVYSSGANVLTF
-,TRBD1,TRBJ2-7,TRBV27,TGTGCCAGCAGTAAGGACAGGGGGCTCGAGCAGTACTTC,CASSKDRGLEQYF
-,-,TRBJ1-1,TRBV7-8,TGTGCCAGCAGCTCAACTCGAACTGAAGCTTTCTTT,CASSSTRTEAFF
-,-,TRBJ2-7,TRBV11-2,TGTGCCAGCAGCAACCGGGGAGTTCGCATCGAGCAGTACTTC,CASSNRGVRIEQYF
-,-,TRBJ2-7,TRBV29-1,TGCAGCGCCGGGGAAGACTACGAGCAGTACTTC,CSAGEDYEQYF
-,TRBD2,TRBJ2-1,TRBV4-3,TGCGCCAGCAGCCAAGATTCCCTTGATGTTGAGCGGGGGGGCTGGTACAATGAGCAGTTCTTC,CASSQDSLDVERGGWYNEQFF
-,TRBD2,TRBJ2-1,TRBV2,TGTGCCAGCAGTGACCCCCGACTAGCGGGGGAGCAGTTCTTC,CASSDPRLAGEQFF
-,TRBD1,TRBJ1-3,TRBV19,TGTGCCAGTAGTACCGGGACAGGGGCGTCTGGAAACACCATATATTTT,CASSTGTGASGNTIYF
-,TRBD1,TRBJ2-7,TRBV4-3,TGCGCCAGCAGCCAAGATCTACGGGGACAGGGGAGAGACGAGCAGTACTTC,CASSQDLRGQGRDEQYF
-,TRBD1,TRBJ2-7,TRBV27,TGTGCCAGCAGTTTATGGCCAACAGGGGCGCTTTACGAGCAGTACTTC,CASSLWPTGALYEQYF
-,-,TRBJ1-6,TRBV7-9,TGTGCCAGCAGCTACACAGGACCGACGTATGGGTCACCCCTCCACTTT,CASSYTGPTYGSPLHF
-,-,TRBJ1-1,TRBV6-1,TGTGCCAGCCGCTCGGGGCGAATGAAAGCTTTCTTT,CASRSGRMKAFF
-,TRBD1,TRBJ2-7,TRBV4-1,TGCGCCAGCAGCCCCGGACAGGCCTACGAGCAGTACTTC,CASSPGQAYEQYF
-,TRBD1,TRBJ1-3,TRBV5-1,TGCGCCAGCAGCTTGGACGACAGGGGGCCCTCTGGAAACACCATATATTTT,CASSLDDRGPSGNTIYF
-,-,TRBJ2-7,TRBV27,TGTGCCAGCAGTTTTTTCCCCGGGACGGCAACCTACGAGCAGTACTTC,CASSFFPGTATYEQYF
-,-,TRBJ2-3,TRBV10-2,TGCGCCAGCAGTCGGGGGTCGGGATTTGATACGCAGTATTTT,CASSRGSGFDTQYF
-,TRBD1,TRBJ2-7,TRBV5-5,TGTGCCAGCAGCTTGGTCGGACAGGGGAGGTACGAGCAGTACTTC,CASSLVGQGRYEQYF
-,TRBD2,TRBJ2-7,TRBV11-3,TGTGCCAGCAGCTTAATACATCAGCGGGGGTACGAGCAGTACTTC,CASSLIHQRGYEQYF
-,TRBD1,TRBJ1-1,TRBV5-1,TGCGCCAGCAGCAGACAGGGGCTGAACACTGAAGCTTTCTTT,CASSRQGLNTEAFF
-,-,TRBJ2-5,TRBV5-1,TGCGCCAGCAGCTTGGGCGGGGAAGAGACCCAGTACTTC,CASSLGGEETQYF
-,-,TRBJ1-4,TRBV4-3,TGCGCCAGCAGCCAAGACGGCAGGGCGGAAAAACTGTTTTTT,CASSQDGRAEKLFF
-,-,TRBJ1-4,TRBV13,TGTGCCAGCAGCCCCGGGGGTGGTGAAAAACTGTTTTTT,CASSPGGGEKLFF
-,TRBD2,TRBJ2-1,TRBV6-1,TGTGCCAGCACGGTTGCAGCGGGGGCCAGCGATGAGCAGTTCTTC,CASTVAAGASDEQFF
-,TRBD2,TRBJ2-1,TRBV2,TGTGCCAGCACCGGGACTAGCTACTACTCCTACAATGAGCAGTTCTTC,CASTGTSYYSYNEQFF
-,TRBD1,TRBJ2-7,TRBV11-1,TGTGCCAGCAGTCAACCAGGGACAGGGAGAGACGAGCAGTACTTC,CASSQPGTGRDEQYF
-,-,TRBJ1-6,TRBV7-2,TGTGCCAGCAGCCCTCCTAATTCACCCCTCCACTTT,CASSPPNSPLHF
-,-,TRBJ2-1,TRBV6-1,TGTGCCAGCAGTTCTTGGGACGGCAACAATGAGCAGTTCTTC,CASSSWDGNNEQFF
-,TRBD1,TRBJ1-5,TRBV7-2,TGTGCCAGCAGCACCCGGACAGGGGGTCCTTATCAGCCCCAGCATTTT,CASSTRTGGPYQPQHF
-,-,TRBJ2-3,TRBV7-9,TGTGCCAGCAGCATAGTCTCCTTAGGCACAGATACGCAGTATTTT,CASSIVSLGTDTQYF
-,-,TRBJ1-4,TRBV6-9,TGTGCCAGCAGTTACGTCAGGGAAACTAATGAAAAACTGTTTTTT,CASSYVRETNEKLFF
-,-,TRBJ2-7,TRBV29-1,TGCAGCGTTTTAAGCTATCGGGACGAGCAGTACTTC,CSVLSYRDEQYF
-,-,TRBJ2-7,TRBV4-3,TGCGCCAGCAGCCAAGTTCTGGGAGCGAAATACGAGCAGTACTTC,CASSQVLGAKYEQYF
-,TRBD2,TRBJ2-4,TRBV2,TGTGCCAGCAGTCCCGGGGGGGGTTCCAACATTCAGTACTTC,CASSPGGGSNIQYF
-,-,TRBJ2-5,TRBV4-1,TGCGCCAGCAGCCAGGAGAGGGGGAAAGAGACCCAGTACTTC,CASSQERGKETQYF
-,-,TRBJ2-3,TRBV15,TGTGCCACCAGCATGAGGTTACTAAGCACAGATACGCAGTATTTT,CATSMRLLSTDTQYF
-,-,TRBJ1-2,TRBV5-6,TGTGCCAGCCTCCGAAGGGATGGCTATGGCTACACCTTC,CASLRRDGYGYTF
-,-,TRBJ2-1,TRBV5-1,TGCGCCAGCAGGGTCATACGGAACAATGAGCAGTTCTTC,CASRVIRNNEQFF
once,-,TRBJ2-2,TRBV27,TGTGCCAGCGGAGTCGGGGTTGAGCTGTTTTTT,CASGVGVELFF
once,-,TRBJ1-1,TRBV7-9,TGTGCCAGCAGATTAGAGCCAAACACTGAAGCTTTCTTT,CASRLEPNTEAFF
-,-,TRBJ1-1,TRBV6-5,TGTGCCAGCACCATACCCAAGGGCCAGAACACTGAAGCTTTCTTT,CASTIPKGQNTEAFF
-,-,TRBJ2-5,TRBV19,TGTGCCAGTAGTAATTTGCGCGGGGAGACCCAGTACTTC,CASSNLRGETQYF
-,-,TRBJ2-7,TRBV27,TGTGCCAGCAGTTTAACGGCTAGCGCCTACGAGCAGTACTTC,CASSLTASAYEQYF
few,TRBD2,TRBJ2-1,TRBV5-1,TGCGCCAGCAGCTTGGGGCGGGGGGCGGCGGGTGAGCAGTTCTTC,CASSLGRGAAGEQFF
-,-,TRBJ1-4,TRBV7-9,TGTGCCAGCAGCTTACGGGGACACAGTGAAAAACTGTTTTTT,CASSLRGHSEKLFF
-,-,TRBJ1-1,TRBV7-8,TGTGCCAGCAGCTCCAACTGGTACATGAACACTGAAGCTTTCTTT,CASSSNWYMNTEAFF
-,-,TRBJ1-4,TRBV5-1,TGCGCCAGCGGGGAGAACACTAATGAAAAACTGTTTTTT,CASGENTNEKLFF
few,TRBD2,TRBJ2-7,TRBV4-3,TGCGCCAGCAGCCACTTGACTAGCGGCGGCTACGAGCAGTACTTC,CASSHLTSGGYEQYF
-,-,TRBJ2-2,TRBV9,TGTGCCAGCACTGGGGGCGGGGAGCTGTTTTTT,CASTGGGELFF
once,-,TRBJ2-3,TRBV5-1,TGCGCCAGCAGCTTGACAGGGTATATCACAGATACGCAGTATTTT,CASSLTGYITDTQYF
-,-,TRBJ2-7,TRBV6-5,TGTGCCAGCAATCAAGCCGGTACCCACGAGCAGTACTTC,CASNQAGTHEQYF